This TCR beta chain was obtained from a study of cytomegalovirus exposure and HLA in healthy donors. Study-wide findings and caveats: Later analysis showed TCR association rates varying by HLA locus, highest for DRB1 and lowest for HLA-C. An apparent linkage of common viral pathogens to several of the most significant clusters emerged in a later analysis. Earlier findings revealed that most TCR beta V segments proved productive either about 87% or about 30% of the time. Across all donors, roughly uniform sequencing depth was an assumption of the presence/absence analyses.

The PCR used 60 Vbeta and 13 Jbeta primers. Profiling relied on immunoSEQ multiplex PCR, and the TCRdb table lists in-frame clones only, not all of them. The sample gives 100,000 to 150,000 clones, about four fifths of which show up once; less than 15% is in the top ten. Details on this clone: Its cognate antigen is unknown.

V lost 0 bases to trimming and J lost 7 bases; unmatched junction nucleotides: 5. From germline, CDR1 is LGHNA and CDR2 YSLEER. The CDR3 sequence is 14 residues long. Sequencing was carried out using PBMCs. The chain combines TRBV4-3 with TRBJ1-2, with 7 bases that match TRBD1. This TCR derives from a woman aged 55-69 years in good health and CMV-seropositive. The CDR3 is CASSQDEGAGGYTF. The CDR3 bases are TGCGCCAGCAGCCAAGACGAGGGGGCCGGTGGCTACACCTTC.